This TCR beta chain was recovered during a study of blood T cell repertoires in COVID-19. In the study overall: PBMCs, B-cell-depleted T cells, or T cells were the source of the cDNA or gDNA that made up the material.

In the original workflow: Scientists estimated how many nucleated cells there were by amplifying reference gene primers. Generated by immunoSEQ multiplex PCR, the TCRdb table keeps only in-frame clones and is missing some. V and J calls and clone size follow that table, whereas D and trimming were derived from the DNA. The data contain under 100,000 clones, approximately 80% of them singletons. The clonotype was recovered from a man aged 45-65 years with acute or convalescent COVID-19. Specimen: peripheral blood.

The CDR3 region is CASSQDSGLLYEQYF. As DNA, the CDR3 is TGTGCCAGCAGCCAAGACTCGGGACTCCTCTACGAGCAGTACTTC. The rearrangement links TRBV4-2 to TRBJ2-7; TRBD2 might be the D (6 bases). The length of the CDR3 is 15 residues. V dropped 0 bases and J dropped 3 bases, with 12 bases sitting between them. In germline, CDR1 is LGHNA, CDR2 YNFKEQ.